The 18 T cell receptor beta chains given below trace back to one sample, sequenced in a study of beta chain features in type 1 diabetes. Every isolated RNA sample was fully reverse transcribed, so sequencing captured expressed TCRB transcripts. Clones were read by immunoSEQ multiplex PCR, and TCRdb kept only the in-frame ones, dropping some. The table shows almost 350,000 clones, with 9.3% occurring only once. Their antigen targets remain unknown. Study-wide results and caveats: In all four CD4+ subsets, TCRB CDR3 length was significantly, moderately reduced in type 1 diabetes.

The sample was central memory CD4+ T cells from blood. The source is a man aged 30 to 45 with type 1 diabetes.

The rearrangement links TRBV5-6 to TRBJ1-2; D call uncertain. The germline gives CDR1 SGHDT, CDR2 YYEEEE. This CDR3 has 12 residues. Between the trimmed V and J ends, which lost 7 bases and 10 bases, there was a span of 17 bases. The CDR3 loop is CASREGGTAYTF. The CDR3 bases are TGTGCCAGCCGAGAGGGAGGTACCGCCTACACCTTC.

This clone has just a few counts. The sample contains more than one DNA sequence encoding this CDR3. This chain joins TRBV5-1 and TRBJ2-5, with TRBD1 identical over 7 bases. Trimming removed 2 bases from V and 2 bases from J; junction bases left unmatched: 6. There are 15 residues in the CDR3. CDR1 and CDR2 from the germline V gene are SGHRS and YFSETQ. CDR3 residues: CASSFTDRIQETQYF. The CDR3 bases are TGCGCCAGCAGCTTTACGGACAGGATACAAGAGACCCAGTACTTC.

The rearrangement uses TRBV21-1 and TRBJ2-5. TRBV21-1 is a listed pseudogene. The CDR3 totals 17 residues. The CDR3 is CASSKAHSETDQETQYF. CDR3 coding DNA: TGTGCCAGCAGCAAAGCGCATTCGGAAACCGACCAAGAGACCCAGTACTTC.

CDR3 nucleotides: TGTGCCTGGAGTGGGATAGCGGGGTACAATGAGCAGTTCTTC. Its translation: CAWSGIAGYNEQFF. The V call is TRBV30, the J call TRBJ2-1, with 8 bases aligning to TRBD2. V gave up 1 base and J gave up 4 bases; unmatched junction bases: 3. Per the germline V gene, CDR1 is GTSNPN and CDR2 is SVGIG (reference sequence). CDR3 size: 14 residues.

The chain employs TRBV6-1 and TRBJ2-3, with TRBD2 as a possible D gene (6 bases). CDR3 length: 14 amino acids. In germline, CDR1 is MNHNS, CDR2 SASEGT. With 5 bases removed from V and 3 bases from J, the gap between germline ends came to 12 bases. The CDR3, as DNA: TGTGCCAGCAGTCGGCTAGCGAAGACAGATACGCAGTATTTT. This sequence encodes CASSRLAKTDTQYF.

The sample holds a few counts of this clone. The V gene is TRBV5-1, the J gene TRBJ1-4; D is undetermined. The CDR3 has 13 residues. Trimming took 5 bases from V and 5 from J, leaving 10 bases between them. CDR1 is SGHRS and CDR2 is YFSETQ in the germline V gene. The CDR3 reads CASSILGNEKLFF. CDR3 coding DNA: TGCGCCAGCAGTATACTGGGAAATGAAAAACTGTTTTTT.

V gene TRBV5-6 combines with J gene TRBJ1-1, with 9 bases fitting TRBD1. Per the germline V gene, CDR1 is SGHDT and CDR2 is YYEEEE. This CDR3 is 14 amino acids long. Losses at the gene ends were 4 bases for V and 6 bases for J; bases not matched to a gene: 7. CDR3 residues: CASSEYRGPAEAFF. DNA of the CDR3: TGTGCCAGCAGCGAGTACAGGGGGCCGGCTGAAGCTTTCTTT.

This clone was seen a few times. The V call is TRBV4-1, the J call TRBJ1-5; D is ambiguous. Looked up from germline, CDR1 is MGHRA and CDR2 is YSYEKL. V was pared by 0 bases and J by 7 bases, with 7 bases between. The CDR3 contains 13 residues. The CDR3 here is CASSQDNSQPQHF. The CDR3 region has the DNA TGCGCCAGCAGCCAAGATAATTCCCAGCCCCAGCATTTT.

In its sample, this clone was seen a few times. The chain couples TRBV4-3 to TRBJ2-3, with D maybe TRBD1 (6 bases). Germline CDR1 is LGHNA and CDR2 is YSLEER. This CDR3 is 17 amino acids long. Trimming removed 1 base at V and 5 bases at J, with 19 bases between. DNA for the CDR3: TGCGCCAGCAGCCAAGGTCCTGCGAACAGGGCCATAGATACGCAGTATTTT. Translation gives CASSQGPANRAIDTQYF.

The chain recombines TRBV4-1 with TRBJ2-3; unclear D gene. Germline assignment: CDR1 MGHRA and CDR2 YSYEKL. Trimming took 0 bases from V and 4 from J, leaving 11 bases between them. The CDR3 contains 15 residues. CDR3 region: CASSQEAVGADTQYF. The CDR3 DNA follows: TGCGCCAGCAGCCAAGAGGCGGTTGGGGCAGATACGCAGTATTTT.

This clone was seen a handful of times. The V and J genes are TRBV7-8 and TRBJ2-3, with 10 bases that match TRBD2. This CDR3 is 16 amino acids long. The trim removed 5 bases at V and 2 bases at J, leaving 7 bases unmatched. CDR1 and CDR2 (germline): SGHVS, FQNEAQ. This CDR3 reads CASSLSGGLPTDTQYF. In nucleotides, the CDR3 is TGTGCCAGCAGCCTTAGCGGGGGGCTACCCACAGATACGCAGTATTTT.

The CDR3 sequence is CASTRTGTYEQYF. CDR3 in DNA: TGTGCCAGCACTCGGACAGGGACCTACGAGCAGTACTTC. V usage is TRBV6-6 and J usage is TRBJ2-7; 8 nucleotides match TRBD1. Germline values: CDR1 MNHNY, CDR2 SVGAGI (reference sequence). V shed 7 bases, J shed 2 bases, and the junction held 4 bases outside the gene matches. The CDR3 covers 13 residues.

This chain joins TRBV7-8 and TRBJ2-5; possibly TRBD2 for D (6 bases). CDR1 and CDR2 (germline): SGHVS, FQNEAQ. The CDR3 runs 14 residues. V was shortened by 2 bases and J by 4 bases, with 11 bases between the two germline ends. The CDR3: CASSLRAGRETQYF. The CDR3 DNA sequence: TGTGCCAGCAGCTTACGGGCGGGGAGAGAGACCCAGTACTTC. The full variable domain, completed using reference TRBV7-8 and TRBJ2-5, is GAGVSQSPRYKVAKRGQDVALRCDPISGHVSLFWYQQALGQGPEFLTYFQNEAQLDKSGLPSDRFFAERPEGSVSTLKIQRTQQEDSAVYLCASSLRAGRETQYFGPGTRLLVL.

This clone turned up a few times. J is TRBJ1-2 and V is TRBV7-2; D ambiguous. Germline V gene sequence: CDR1 SGHTA, CDR2 FQGNSA. The V and J ends lost 3 bases and 1 base respectively, with 9 bases between them. The CDR3 spans 14 residues. This chain's CDR3 is CASSFTGGNYGYTF. Here the CDR3 DNA reads TGTGCCAGCAGCTTTACGGGCGGTAACTATGGCTACACCTTC.

The rearrangement links TRBV7-2 to TRBJ2-5; tentatively, D is TRBD1 or TRBD2 (5 bases each). Germline assignment: CDR1 SGHTA and CDR2 FQGNSA. V shed 5 bases and J shed 2 bases, with 15 bases lying between them. CDR3 length: 15 residues. The CDR3 DNA reads TGTGCCAGCAGCCTAGTAGGGACCGTGCAAGAGACCCAGTACTTC. This gives the protein CASSLVGTVQETQYF.

There are a few counts of this clone. The J gene is TRBJ1-5, the V gene TRBV28; D unclear. The CDR3 consists of 12 residues. CDR1 is MDHEN, CDR2 SYDVKM, per germline. Trimming removed 1 base at V and 11 bases at J, with 9 bases between. CDR3 sequence: CASSLLVSTQHF. DNA for the CDR3: TGTGCCAGCAGTTTATTGGTCAGTACCCAGCATTTT.

V gene TRBV7-9 combines with J gene TRBJ1-1; no definite D call. This CDR3 has 16 amino acids. V lost 2 bases and J 3 bases, leaving 16 bases between the germline ends. CDR1 is SEHNR and CDR2 is FQNEAQ in the germline V gene (reference sequence). The CDR3 nucleotides read TGTGCCAGCAGCTTAAATCATGGGTCTCGTTACACTGAAGCTTTCTTT. It codes for CASSLNHGSRYTEAFF. The full variable domain, in which reference TRBV7-9 and TRBJ1-1 provide the parts outside the CDR3, is DTGVSQNPRHKITKRGQNVTFRCDPISEHNRLYWYRQTLGQGPEFLTYFQNEAQLEKSRLLSDRFSAERPKGSFSTLEIQRTEQGDSAMYLCASSLNHGSRYTEAFFGQGTRLTVV.

The chain couples TRBV29-1 to TRBJ1-1; a possible D gene is TRBD1 (5 bases). V dropped 3 bases and J dropped 11 bases, with 16 bases sitting between them. The germline V gene has CDR1 SQVTM and CDR2 ANQGSEA. This CDR3 is 12 amino acids long. The DNA of the CDR3 is TGCAGCGTTGATGTGGGGGGTGTCTCCGCTTTCTTT. Protein product: CSVDVGGVSAFF.